Presented here are 2 T cell receptor delta chains from one specimen sequenced in a study of gamma-delta chains in newborns, infants, children. TCRdb re-called the reads using CATT. The sample consists of about 3,000 delta-chain clones, about 10% of them appearing once. Sequenced sample: blood. The origin of the receptors is a child who was a newborn, infant or young child, either healthy, febrile or measles-vaccinated (not recorded which).

The rearrangement links TRDV3 to TRDJ1, with 10 nucleotides matching TRDD3. The CDR3 has 19 residues. Germline trimming cut 1 base from V and 0 bases from J; bases unmatched to any gene: 17. Germline lookup yields CDR1 TVYSNPD and CDR2 GDNSRS (reference sequence). In nucleotides, the CDR3 is TGTGCCTTTAAAAGAAGCCGTGATGGGGGATACACCCACACCGATAAACTCATCTTT. Encoded protein: CAFKRSRDGGYTHTDKLIF.

To note about this clone: This likely came from a read error, as a far larger clone is one base away. V gene TRDV2 combines with J gene TRDJ2; D is ambiguous. The germline V gene encodes CDR1 GEAIGNYY and CDR2 EKD. This CDR3 is built from 15 residues. CDR3 in DNA: TGTGCCTGTGACCCCCTGCCCCAGCCGACATCACAACTCTTCTTT. It yields the protein CACDPLPQPTSQLFF.